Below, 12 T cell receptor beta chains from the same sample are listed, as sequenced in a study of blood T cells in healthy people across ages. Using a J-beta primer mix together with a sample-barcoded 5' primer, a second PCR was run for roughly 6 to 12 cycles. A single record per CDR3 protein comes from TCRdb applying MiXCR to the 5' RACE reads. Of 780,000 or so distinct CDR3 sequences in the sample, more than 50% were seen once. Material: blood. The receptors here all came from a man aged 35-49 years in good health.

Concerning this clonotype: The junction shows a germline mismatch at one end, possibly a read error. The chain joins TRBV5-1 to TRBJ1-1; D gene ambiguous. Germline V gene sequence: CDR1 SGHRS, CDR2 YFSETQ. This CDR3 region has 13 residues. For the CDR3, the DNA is TGCGCCAGCAGCTTGGCCGGTGACACTGGAGCTTTCTTT. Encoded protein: CASSLAGDTGAFF.

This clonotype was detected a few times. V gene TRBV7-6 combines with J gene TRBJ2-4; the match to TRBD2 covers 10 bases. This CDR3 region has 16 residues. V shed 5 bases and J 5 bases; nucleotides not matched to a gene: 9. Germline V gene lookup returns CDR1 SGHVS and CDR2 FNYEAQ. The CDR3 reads CASSLNSGGRQNIQYF. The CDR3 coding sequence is TGTGCCAGCAGCCTCAATAGCGGGGGGCGACAAAACATTCAGTACTTC.

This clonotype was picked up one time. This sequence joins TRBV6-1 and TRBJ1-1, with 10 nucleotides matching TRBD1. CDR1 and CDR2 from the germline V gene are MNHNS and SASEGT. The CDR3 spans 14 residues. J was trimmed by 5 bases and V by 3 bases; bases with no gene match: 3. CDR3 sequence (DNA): TGTGCCAGCAGTGAGGGACAGGGGATAACTGAAGCTTTCTTT. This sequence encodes CASSEGQGITEAFF.

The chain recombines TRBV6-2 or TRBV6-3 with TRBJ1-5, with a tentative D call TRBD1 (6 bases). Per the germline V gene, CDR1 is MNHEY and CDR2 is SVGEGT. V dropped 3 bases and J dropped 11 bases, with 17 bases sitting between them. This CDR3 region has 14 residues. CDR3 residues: CASSYPGGGGTQHF. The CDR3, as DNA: TGTGCCAGCAGTTATCCGGGAGGGGGAGGGACCCAGCATTTT.

The CDR3 protein is CASSYFPNEQYF. The CDR3 DNA reads as TGTGCCAGCAGTTACTTCCCCAATGAGCAGTACTTC. The chain is built from TRBV6-2 or TRBV6-3 and TRBJ2-7; D not certain. Trimming pared 1 base from V and 7 bases from J, leaving 8 bases between. The CDR3 extends over 12 amino acids. In germline, CDR1 is MNHEY, CDR2 SVGEGT.

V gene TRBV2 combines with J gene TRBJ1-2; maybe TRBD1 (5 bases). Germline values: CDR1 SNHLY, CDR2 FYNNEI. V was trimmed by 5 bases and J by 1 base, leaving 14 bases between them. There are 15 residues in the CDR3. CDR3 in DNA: TGTGCCAGCAGTAAGACAGATCCCCGTAACTATGGCTACACCTTC. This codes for CASSKTDPRNYGYTF.

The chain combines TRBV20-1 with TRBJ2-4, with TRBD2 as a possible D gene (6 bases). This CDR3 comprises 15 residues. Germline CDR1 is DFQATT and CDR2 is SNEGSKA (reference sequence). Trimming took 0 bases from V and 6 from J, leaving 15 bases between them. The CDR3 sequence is CSARDFSASVNIQYF. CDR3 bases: TGCAGTGCTAGAGATTTCTCGGCTAGCGTAAACATTCAGTACTTC.

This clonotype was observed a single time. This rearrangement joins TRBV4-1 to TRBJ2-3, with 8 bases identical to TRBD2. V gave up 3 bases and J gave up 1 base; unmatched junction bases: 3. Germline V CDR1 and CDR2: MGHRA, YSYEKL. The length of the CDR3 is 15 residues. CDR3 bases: TGCGCCAGCAGCCATGCAGCGGGGGGCACAGATACGCAGTATTTT. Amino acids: CASSHAAGGTDTQYF.

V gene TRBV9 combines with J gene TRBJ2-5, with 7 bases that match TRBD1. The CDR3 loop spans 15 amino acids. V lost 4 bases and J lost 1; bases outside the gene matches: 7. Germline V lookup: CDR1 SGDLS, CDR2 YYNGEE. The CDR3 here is CASSPETGPQETQYF. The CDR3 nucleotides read TGTGCCAGCAGCCCCGAGACAGGGCCCCAAGAGACCCAGTACTTC.

This CDR3 reads CASGLRTRVSGAQHF. CDR3 DNA sequence: TGTGCCAGCGGATTGAGGACAAGGGTTTCAGGAGCCCAGCATTTT. The chain couples TRBV6-2 or TRBV6-3 to TRBJ1-5; TRBD1 might be the D (5 bases). V dropped 8 bases and J dropped 11 bases, with 25 bases sitting between them. This CDR3 spans 15 amino acids. CDR1 and CDR2 from the germline V gene are MNHEY and SVGEGT.

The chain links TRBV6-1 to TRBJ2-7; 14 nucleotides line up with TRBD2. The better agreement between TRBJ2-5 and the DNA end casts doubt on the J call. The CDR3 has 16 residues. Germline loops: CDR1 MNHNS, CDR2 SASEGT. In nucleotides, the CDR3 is TGTGCCAGCAACCTCGGACTAGCGGGGGGCGAGGAGACCCAGTACTTC. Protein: CASNLGLAGGEETQYF.

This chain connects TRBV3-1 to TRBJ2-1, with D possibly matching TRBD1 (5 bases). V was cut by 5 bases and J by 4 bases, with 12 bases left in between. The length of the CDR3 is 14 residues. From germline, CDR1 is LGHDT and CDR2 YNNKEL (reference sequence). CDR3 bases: TGTGCCAGCAGCAGGGCAGGGAAGTACAATGAGCAGTTCTTC. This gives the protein CASSRAGKYNEQFF.